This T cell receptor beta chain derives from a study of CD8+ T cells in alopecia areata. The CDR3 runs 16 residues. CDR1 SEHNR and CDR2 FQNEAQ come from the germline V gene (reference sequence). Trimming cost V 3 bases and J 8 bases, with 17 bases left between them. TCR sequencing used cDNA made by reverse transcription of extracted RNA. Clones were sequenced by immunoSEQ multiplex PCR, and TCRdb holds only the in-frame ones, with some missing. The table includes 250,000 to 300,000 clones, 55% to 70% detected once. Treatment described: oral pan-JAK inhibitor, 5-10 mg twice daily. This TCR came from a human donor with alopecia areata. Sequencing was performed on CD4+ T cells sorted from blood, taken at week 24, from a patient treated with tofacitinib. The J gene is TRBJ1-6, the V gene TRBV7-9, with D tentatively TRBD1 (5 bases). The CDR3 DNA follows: TGTGCCAGCAGCTTCCTGGGGCCTCGTAATCATTCACCCCTCCACTTT. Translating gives CASSFLGPRNHSPLHF.